This is a list of T cell receptor beta chains from one sample in a study of radiotherapy plus CTLA-4 blockade in lung cancer. Produced via immunoSEQ multiplex PCR; TCRdb's table is partial and in-frame only. The sample has about 60,000 clones; around 80% are singletons. This sample comprised peripheral blood, obtained from a patient treated with radiotherapy plus ipilimumab. These receptors originate from a human donor with non-small cell lung cancer who had a partial response to radiotherapy plus ipilimumab. The CDR3 runs from the conserved cysteine through the conserved F or W. D genes are given only for firm matches. Expanded clones get a size class; other rows say once, few or many, or leave the size out.

clone_size	v_call	j_call	d_call	cdr3_nt	cdr3_aa
-	TRBV25-1	TRBJ2-2	TRBD1	TGTGCCAGCAAAGGGGGCGCGAACACCGGGGAGCTGTTTTTT	CASKGGANTGELFF
-	TRBV7-2	TRBJ1-1	-	TGTGCCAGCAGCTTAGAGAGTCACACTGAAGCTTTCTTT	CASSLESHTEAFF
-	TRBV6-5	TRBJ2-1	-	TGTGCCAGCAGCGCAGAGGGAGGGGGTAGGCAGTTCTTC	CASSAEGGGRQFF
few	TRBV19	TRBJ2-7	-	TGTGCCAGTAGTATCTCGGGGACACCGAGGGACGAGCAGTACTTC	CASSISGTPRDEQYF
-	TRBV29-1	TRBJ2-3	-	TGCAGCGTTGAAGATATAGGGGGCACAGATACGCAGTATTTT	CSVEDIGGTDTQYF
-	TRBV5-1	TRBJ1-1	TRBD1	TGCGCCAGCGGTAACAGGGGCGATACTGAAGCTTTCTTT	CASGNRGDTEAFF
-	TRBV6-6	TRBJ1-6	TRBD1	TGTGCCGCCCGACAGGGCGATTCACCCCTCCACTTT	CAARQGDSPLHF
-	TRBV14	TRBJ2-1	-	TGTGCCAGCAGCCCCCTAGGTATCCGGCGAGAGCAGTTCTTC	CASSPLGIRREQFF
-	TRBV5-5	TRBJ1-1	TRBD1	TGTGCCAGCAGCCCGGCGAGGACAGGGGGCCGATGGGGCACTGAAGCTTTCTTT	CASSPARTGGRWGTEAFF
once	TRBV7-6	TRBJ2-7	-	TGTGCCAGCAGCTTAGTGTCGAGTGAGGACGAGCAGTACTTC	CASSLVSSEDEQYF
-	TRBV11-2	TRBJ2-5	TRBD2	TGTGCCAGCGGCTGGGGGGGGGAAGAGACCCAGTACTTC	CASGWGGEETQYF
-	TRBV29-1	TRBJ2-5	TRBD2	TGCACCATTATGCTGGCGGGGGGGCATTATGAGACCCAGTACTTC	CTIMLAGGHYETQYF
-	TRBV5-1	TRBJ1-4	-	TGCGCCAGCAGCTATGACAGCGAAAAACTGTTTTTT	CASSYDSEKLFF
-	TRBV19	TRBJ2-1	TRBD1	TGTGCCAGTACCCGACAGGGGGCGCGATTAGATGAGCAGTTCTTC	CASTRQGARLDEQFF
-	TRBV7-6	TRBJ2-5	TRBD2	TGTGCCAGCAGCTTAGTGGCTAGCGGGGGACCCCAAGAGACCCAGTACTTC	CASSLVASGGPQETQYF
-	TRBV29-1	TRBJ2-4	-	TGCAGCGTTGGCGGGGACAGATTGGCCAAAAACATTCAGTACTTC	CSVGGDRLAKNIQYF
-	TRBV19	TRBJ1-1	-	TGTGCCAGTAGCCGCGATTCTGGCTATCGAGGTGAAGCTTTCTTT	CASSRDSGYRGEAFF
-	TRBV4-3	TRBJ2-7	TRBD1	TGCGCCAGCAGCCAAGAACAGGGGGTCGGCGAGCAGTACTTC	CASSQEQGVGEQYF
-	TRBV19	TRBJ1-6	TRBD1	TGTGCCAGTAGATACGGGACAGGGGGTTCACCCCTCCACTTT	CASRYGTGGSPLHF
-	TRBV19	TRBJ1-2	-	TGTGCCAGCTCTGACGCGGGGAACTATGGCTACACCTTC	CASSDAGNYGYTF
-	TRBV11-2	TRBJ2-7	TRBD2	TGTGCCAGCAGACTAGCGGGGGGAGGCTACGAGCAGTACTTC	CASRLAGGGYEQYF
once	TRBV2	TRBJ1-1	-	TGTGCCAGCAGGGCCCCATCGGGGGGCACTGAAGCTTTCTTT	CASRAPSGGTEAFF
-	TRBV20-1	TRBJ2-3	-	TGCAGTGCTAGACGTGATACGCAGTATTTT	CSARRDTQYF
once	TRBV10-2	TRBJ2-7	-	TGCGCCAGCATGCTTGGAGCGGGTGAGCAGTACTTC	CASMLGAGEQYF
-	TRBV9	TRBJ1-2	TRBD1	TGTGCCAGCAGCCGCGACAGGGAAGACTATGGCTACACCTTC	CASSRDREDYGYTF
-	TRBV19	TRBJ2-7	TRBD1	TGTGCCAGTAGTATCCCGGGACAGGGCACCTACGAGCAGTACTTC	CASSIPGQGTYEQYF
-	TRBV6-5	TRBJ1-1	TRBD1	TGTGCCAGCAGCCAACGACAGGGTTGGAACACTGAAGCTTTCTTT	CASSQRQGWNTEAFF
-	TRBV19	TRBJ1-2	-	TGTGCCAGTAGTATCGGTACCTCGACTTCTACCTTC	CASSIGTSTSTF
-	TRBV19	TRBJ2-2	-	TGTGCCAGTAGTATTGGCGGAACGAACACCGGGGAGCTGTTTTTT	CASSIGGTNTGELFF
-	TRBV4-1	TRBJ1-1	TRBD1	TGCGCCAGCAGCCAACCGGGACAGGGGAACACTGAAGCTTTCTTT	CASSQPGQGNTEAFF
few	TRBV4-3	TRBJ1-2	TRBD1	TGCGCCAGCAGCCAAGTCCCGGACAGGGAGGGCTACACCTTC	CASSQVPDREGYTF
-	TRBV6-1	TRBJ2-3	-	TGTGCCAGCAGTGAGTCGACAGATACGCAGTATTTT	CASSESTDTQYF
-	TRBV10-1	TRBJ1-1	-	TGCGCCCCCGGGGGGGGGCGCGAAGACACTGAAGCTTTCTTT	CAPGGGREDTEAFF
few	TRBV5-1	TRBJ1-1	-	TGCGCCAGCAGCTTGGACGGGGGGACCGGGACTGAAGCTTTCTTT	CASSLDGGTGTEAFF
-	TRBV7-2	TRBJ2-3	-	TGTGCCAGCAGCCCCTGGGCACCCGGCCAGGGCAGAGATACGCAGTATTTT	CASSPWAPGQGRDTQYF
-	TRBV10-3	TRBJ2-7	-	TGTGCCATCAGTGGTGGAGGCGGGACCTACGAGCAGTACTTC	CAISGGGGTYEQYF
few	TRBV11-2	TRBJ2-2	TRBD2	TGTGCCAGCAGCTTCCTGGCGGGGGGCTCCGGGGAGCTGTTTTTT	CASSFLAGGSGELFF